The next 3 T cell receptor beta chains were all read from a single sample in a study of cytomegalovirus exposure and HLA in healthy donors. The primer mix had 60 Vbeta and 13 Jbeta primers. Sequencing used immunoSEQ multiplex PCR; TCRdb keeps in-frame clones, though not all of them. The sample has 110,000 to 150,000 clones; roughly 81% are singletons. The sample consisted of PBMCs. The receptors shown here come from a female donor in good health and CMV-seronegative.

This clone was counted a single time. This chain joins TRBV19 and TRBJ1-5, with D tentatively TRBD1 (6 bases). This CDR3 is 18 amino acids long. Germline V gives CDR1 LNHDA, CDR2 SQIVND (reference sequence). The V end lost 3 bases, the J end lost 1 base, and 19 bases lay between the germline ends. CDR3 loop: CASSMLRGVGQSNQPQHF. CDR3 DNA sequence: TGTGCCAGTAGTATGCTCCGGGGGGTCGGACAGAGCAATCAGCCCCAGCATTTT.

The chain links TRBV21-1 to TRBJ1-2; the table's D call TRBD1 went unverified against the DNA. TRBV21-1 is a pseudogene locus. The CDR3 loop spans 13 amino acids. CDR3 coding DNA: TGTGCCAGCACCAGGCATCATAACTATGGCTACACCTTC. Its translation is CASTRHHNYGYTF.

The chain joins TRBV5-6 to TRBJ1-1; D is possibly TRBD1 (5 bases). The CDR3 totals 15 residues. The germline V gene encodes CDR1 SGHDT and CDR2 YYEEEE. Trimming removed 2 bases from V and 1 base from J, with 12 bases in between. Here the CDR3 DNA reads TGTGCCAGCAGCTTTTACCAAAGGGGGAACACTGAAGCTTTCTTT. Translated: CASSFYQRGNTEAFF. Together with reference TRBV5-6 and TRBJ1-1, the CDR3 gives the full variable domain: DAGVTQSPTHLIKTRGQQVTLRCSPKSGHDTVSWYQQALGQGPQFIFQYYEEEERQRGNFPDRFSGHQFPNYSSELNVNALLLGDSALYLCASSFYQRGNTEAFFGQGTRLTVV.